This record covers a single T cell receptor beta chain. Its antigen remains unknown. Coverage ceases 3 residues before the CDR3 finishes, and the germline J gene fills in the end. The sample belongs to a study of T cells in women clearing cervical HPV infection. On the study more broadly: Donors had HPV16-related CIN3 or worse; 2 had invasive cancer. Blood came at first lesion visit for cases, post-clearance for controls.

Points from the study as a whole: TRBV6-7 relative abundance averaged approximately 0.1% in cases and around 0.17% in controls.

Each participant carried one incident cervical HPV16 infection only. The CDR3 spans 13 residues. Germline CDR1 is DFQATT and CDR2 is SNEGSKA (reference sequence). The V and J ends lost 6 bases and 4 bases respectively, with 16 bases between them. Repertoires were generated with immunoSEQ multiplex PCR, while TCRdb's copy carries only in-frame clones and drops some. The listing records 25,000 to 35,000 clones. This clonotype originated in a woman between 18 and 69 years old with a cervical HPV16 infection that either progressed to CIN3+ or cleared (not recorded which). What was sequenced was blood buffy coat. This rearrangement joins TRBV20-1 to TRBJ2-7; a weak D match, TRBD2 (5 bases). CDR3 DNA (partial): TGCAGTGCGATTACTAGTTCTCTGTACGAG. It translates to CSAITSSLYE. The CDR3, in full, reads CSAITSSLYEQYF.